This entry describes one T cell receptor (beta chain). Germline CDR1 reads SGHRS; CDR2 reads YFSETQ. There are 16 residues in the CDR3. V gave up 4 bases and J gave up 2 bases, with 17 bases separating them. The data belong to a study of blood T cell repertoires in COVID-19. Study in general: Material from acute and convalescent COVID-19 was sourced from the United States, Italy and Spain. PBMCs, B-cell-depleted T cells, or T cells provided the cDNA or gDNA that made up the material.

Original methodology: For nucleated cells, counts were estimated from reference gene primer amplification. Libraries were prepared by immunoSEQ multiplex PCR; TCRdb keeps only in-frame clonotypes and omits some of them. V and J calls and clone size are given by that table; D and trimming were obtained from the DNA. The sample records approximately 130,000 clones, more than 70% being singletons. Specimen: peripheral blood. The receptor was derived from a human donor in a cohort sampled during active COVID-19. This chain uses TRBV5-1 with TRBJ2-3; weak D call: TRBD2 (6 bases). CDR3: CASSSKRVGVTDTQYF. DNA of the CDR3: TGCGCCAGCAGCAGCAAGCGGGTGGGCGTCACAGATACGCAGTATTTT.